The 23 T cell receptor beta chains in this list originate from one sample, sequenced in a study of blood T cell repertoires in COVID-19. Data came from immunoSEQ multiplex PCR; TCRdb stores just in-frame clones and leaves some out. This sample carries about 170,000 clones, roughly 86% of them seen once, and the ten largest clones take 2% to 3%. The sample comprised peripheral blood. The receptor source for this set is an elderly woman with COVID-19, enrolled during active disease.

The chain combines TRBV29-1 with TRBJ1-3; TRBD1 is a possible D gene (5 bases). V dropped 7 bases and J dropped 2 bases, with 15 bases sitting between them. This CDR3 spans 14 amino acids. Germline CDR1 SQVTM, CDR2 ANQGSEA. For the CDR3, the DNA is TGCAGCGCCGTGGGGCAGAATACTGGAAACACCATATATTTT. Its translation is CSAVGQNTGNTIYF.

The rearrangement links TRBV28 to TRBJ1-2; a possible D gene is TRBD1 (5 bases). V was shortened by 5 bases and J by 9 bases, with 16 bases between the two germline ends. Per germline, CDR1 MDHEN and CDR2 SYDVKM. CDR3 length: 13 amino acids. The chain's CDR3 is CASSTTAGERYTF. The DNA of the CDR3 is TGTGCCAGCAGTACGACAGCGGGAGAGCGCTACACCTTC.

V usage is TRBV19 and J usage is TRBJ1-5; no clear D. This CDR3 comprises 14 residues. V was cut by 8 bases and J by 0 bases, with 11 bases left in between. The germline gives CDR1 LNHDA, CDR2 SQIVND (reference sequence). The CDR3 DNA follows: TGTGCCAGTCGTGACACAAATAGCAATCAGCCCCAGCATTTT. As protein: CASRDTNSNQPQHF.

CDR3 coding DNA: TGTGCCAGCAGCTTACGAGCATCCGGGGCCAACGTCCTGACTTTC. Amino acids: CASSLRASGANVLTF. The gene calls are TRBV13 and TRBJ2-6; D gene unclear. The V gene's germline CDR1 is PRHDT and CDR2 FYEKMQ (reference sequence). V was trimmed by 2 bases and J by 4 bases, leaving 9 bases between them. This CDR3 has 15 amino acids.

J is TRBJ1-5 and V is TRBV28; perhaps TRBD1 as D (5 bases). CDR1 MDHEN and CDR2 SYDVKM come from the germline V gene. The CDR3 length is 13 residues. Trimming stripped 2 bases from V and 7 bases from J, with 9 bases between. The CDR3: CASSLGGVQPQHF. The CDR3 bases are TGTGCCAGCAGTTTAGGAGGGGTACAGCCCCAGCATTTT.

The chain combines TRBV28 with TRBJ2-1, with 11 bases identical to TRBD2. The CDR3 is 13 amino acids. With V trimmed by 8 bases and J by 7 bases, 4 bases remained unmatched. Germline assignment: CDR1 MDHEN and CDR2 SYDVKM. CDR3 sequence (DNA): TGTGCCAGCCGGGCTAGCGGGAGGAATGAGCAGTTCTTC. Translation: CASRASGRNEQFF.

The chain combines TRBV5-1 with TRBJ2-7; TRBD2 might be the D (5 bases). Trimming took 4 bases from V and 1 from J, leaving 12 bases between them. Germline V gives CDR1 SGHRS, CDR2 YFSETQ. The CDR3 contains 14 residues. CDR3 sequence (DNA): TGCGCCAGCAGCCAGGACTCTCGTTCCTACGAGCAGTACTTC. This sequence encodes CASSQDSRSYEQYF.

The chain carries TRBV27 and TRBJ1-4; D ambiguous. The CDR3 length is 14 residues. CDR1 and CDR2 (germline): MNHEY, SMNVEV (reference sequence). V was shortened by 5 bases and J by 0 bases, with 7 bases between the two germline ends. The CDR3 sequence is CASSPSATNEKLFF. As DNA, the CDR3 is TGTGCCAGCAGTCCCAGTGCAACTAATGAAAAACTGTTTTTT.

Of note for this clone: At the DNA level, this CDR3 is encoded by other sequences in the same sample as well. The rearrangement links TRBV27 to TRBJ1-2, with D possibly being TRBD1 (6 bases). V was pared by 3 bases and J by 7 bases, with 9 bases between. The CDR3 totals 12 residues. Germline V gene data show CDR1 as MNHEY and CDR2 as SMNVEV (reference sequence). CDR3 in amino acids: CASSFRGGGYTF. DNA for the CDR3: TGTGCCAGCAGTTTCCGAGGGGGTGGCTACACCTTC.

The chain carries TRBV7-9 and TRBJ2-1; perhaps TRBD2 as D (6 bases). Germline V gene sequence: CDR1 SEHNR, CDR2 FQNEAQ (reference sequence). Trimming took off 5 bases at V and 9 bases at J, with 8 bases between the two ends. This CDR3 contains 11 residues. CDR3 bases: TGTGCCAGCAGCGCTAGCGTTGAGCAGTTCTTC. It is translated as CASSASVEQFF.

The V call is TRBV3-1 (or the pseudogene TRBV3-2), the J call TRBJ2-5; no firm D call. CDR3 length: 11 amino acids. The germline V gene encodes CDR1 LGHDT and CDR2 YNNKEL (reference sequence). Trimming left V 2 bases short and J 4 bases short, with 2 bases between. CDR3 sequence: CASSQLETQYF. The CDR3, as DNA: TGTGCCAGCAGCCAACTAGAGACCCAGTACTTC.

V usage is TRBV3-1 (or the pseudogene TRBV3-2) and J usage is TRBJ1-1, with unresolved D. The V gene's germline CDR1 is LGHDT and CDR2 YNNKEL (reference sequence). V lost 1 base and J 2 bases, leaving 8 bases between the germline ends. The CDR3 contains 14 residues. The CDR3 DNA reads as TGTGCCAGCAGCCAAGTAGGACTAAACACTGAAGCTTTCTTT. This gives the protein CASSQVGLNTEAFF.

The genes are TRBV6-1 and TRBJ2-2, with 10 bases lining up with TRBD1. This CDR3 is built from 16 residues. Germline V gene data show CDR1 as MNHNS and CDR2 as SASEGT. Trimming took 2 bases from V and 7 from J; bases not matched to a gene: 7. For the CDR3, the DNA is TGTGCCAGCAGTGAATTGGACAGGGGGTTCGGCGGGGAGCTGTTTTTT. This encodes CASSELDRGFGGELFF.

This clone was counted only a few times. V and J are TRBV24-1 and TRBJ2-1; 13 bases match TRBD2. CDR1 KGHDR and CDR2 SFDVKD come from the germline V gene. The V gene end was trimmed by 5 bases and the J gene end by 5 bases; junction bases not matched to a gene: 2. This CDR3 comprises 15 residues. CDR3 region: CATSGTSGSNNEQFF. CDR3 nucleotide sequence: TGTGCCACCAGTGGGACTAGCGGGAGCAACAATGAGCAGTTCTTC.

Points on this clone: The junction departs from germline at one end; a sequencing error may be responsible. In DNA form, the CDR3 reads TGTGCCAGCAGGGAAGGACAGGGGGCCAATCAGCCCCAGCATTTT. It codes for CASREGQGANQPQHF. J is TRBJ1-5 and V is TRBV6-1; 11 positions match TRBD1. This CDR3 is built from 15 residues. Per germline, CDR1 MNHNS and CDR2 SASEGT.

The rearrangement joins TRBV11-2 to TRBJ2-7, with TRBD1 identical over 10 bases. V lost 0 bases to trimming and J lost 6 bases; unmatched junction nucleotides: 5. CDR1 and CDR2 (germline): SGHAT, FQNNGV. CDR3 length: 15 residues. The CDR3 is CASSLDRTGGSEQYF. The CDR3 nucleotides read TGTGCCAGCAGCTTAGATCGGACAGGGGGGAGCGAGCAGTACTTC.

The chain is built from TRBV11-2 and TRBJ2-7; 7 bases are shared with TRBD2. CDR1 and CDR2 from the germline V gene are SGHAT and FQNNGV. Unmatched junction bases numbered 2, after V lost 3 bases and J lost 0 bases. The CDR3 has 14 amino acids. This chain's CDR3 is CASSFGTNSYEQYF. CDR3 nucleotides: TGTGCCAGCAGCTTCGGGACTAACTCCTACGAGCAGTACTTC.

V is TRBV3-1 (or the pseudogene TRBV3-2) and J is TRBJ1-1; D uncertain. This CDR3 is built from 14 residues. Per the germline V gene, CDR1 is LGHDT and CDR2 is YNNKEL (reference sequence). V was trimmed by 1 base and J by 8 bases, leaving 14 bases between them. CDR3 in amino acids: CASSQGNAGIEAFF. CDR3 DNA: TGTGCCAGCAGCCAAGGAAACGCTGGCATCGAAGCTTTCTTT.

This rearrangement joins TRBV19 to TRBJ2-7, with 7 bases fitting TRBD2. The CDR3 spans 13 residues. Trimming cost V 6 bases and J 2 bases; bases outside gene matches: 4. Germline CDR1 is LNHDA and CDR2 is SQIVND (reference sequence). CDR3 in amino acids: CASSRTRTYEQYF. CDR3 nucleotides: TGTGCCAGTAGCCGGACTAGAACCTACGAGCAGTACTTC.

This rearrangement joins TRBV29-1 to TRBJ2-1; D is possibly TRBD1 (6 bases). The V end was cut by 1 base, the J end by 4 bases, with 14 bases between. This CDR3 is 15 amino acids long. Germline-derived CDR1 and CDR2 are SQVTM and ANQGSEA. The CDR3 region is CSVEGSSRGYNEQFF. CDR3 coding DNA: TGCAGCGTTGAAGGGTCCTCAAGGGGGTACAATGAGCAGTTCTTC.

This chain joins TRBV7-8 and TRBJ1-2, with 9 nucleotides matching TRBD1. Germline V lookup: CDR1 SGHVS, CDR2 FQNEAQ. There are 13 residues in the CDR3. The V and J ends lost 4 bases and 8 bases, in that order; junction bases with no gene match: 5. The CDR3 DNA follows: TGTGCCAGCAGCTCAAGGACAGGGGAGGGCTACACCTTC. Amino acids: CASSSRTGEGYTF.

The genes are TRBV28 and TRBJ2-7; 8 bases match TRBD2. CDR3 length: 14 residues. V lost 5 bases and J lost 7; bases outside the gene matches: 10. Looked up from germline, CDR1 is MDHEN and CDR2 is SYDVKM. CDR3: CASSPSGRVREQYF. The CDR3 DNA reads as TGTGCCAGCAGTCCGAGCGGGAGAGTACGGGAGCAGTACTTC.

The chain couples TRBV9 to TRBJ1-2; possible D gene TRBD1, 5 bases. CDR3 length equals 15 residues. The ends were cut back, 0 bases at V and 8 bases at J, with 17 bases in the middle. The V gene's germline CDR1 is SGDLS and CDR2 YYNGEE. The CDR3 nucleotides are TGTGCCAGCAGCGTAGAGGTAGGGGCGACAAGCGGCTACACCTTC. Translated: CASSVEVGATSGYTF.